This TCR beta chain was sequenced during a study of T cell changes during pregnancy in multiple sclerosis. In germline, CDR1 is MNHEY, CDR2 SVGAGI. Trimming at V came to 2 bases and at J to 5 bases, leaving 9 bases not matched to a gene. This CDR3 comprises 16 residues. This table comes from immunoSEQ multiplex PCR, and its TCRdb copy is limited to in-frame clones, with some not included. The sample has about 22,000 clones; 85% to 90% are singletons. The V and J genes are TRBV6-5 and TRBJ2-3; 8 bases are a match to TRBD2. This clonotype was sampled from a female donor with multiple sclerosis, enrolled in a pregnancy study. The sample was CD8+ T cells from peripheral blood mononuclear cells, taken before pregnancy. The CDR3 loop is CASSYVAGGGGDTQYF. CDR3 in DNA: TGTGCCAGCAGTTACGTTGCGGGAGGTGGTGGAGATACGCAGTATTTT.